The 12 T cell receptor beta chains below come from one sample, sequenced in a study of blood T cell repertoires in COVID-19. Sequencing used immunoSEQ multiplex PCR; TCRdb keeps in-frame clones, though not all of them. The repertoire consists of approximately 300,000 clones, with almost 90% occurring once and the leading ten covering 11%. Sequencing was carried out using peripheral blood. Receptors were obtained from a woman under 40 with COVID-19, enrolled during active disease.

The chain carries TRBV18 and TRBJ2-1; TRBD1 matches at 11 bases. Germline V gene lookup returns CDR1 KGHSH and CDR2 LQKENI. The CDR3 covers 16 residues. With V trimmed by 1 base and J by 9 bases, 8 bases remained unmatched. The CDR3 DNA sequence: TGTGCCAGCTCACCACGGCGCGGACAGGGGGCGGGTGAGCAGTTCTTC. This gives the protein CASSPRRGQGAGEQFF.

This clone showed up just a few times. The rearrangement joins TRBV27 to TRBJ1-4, with D tentatively TRBD1 (6 bases). The V end lost 5 bases, the J end lost 4 bases, and 14 bases lay between the germline ends. From germline, CDR1 is MNHEY and CDR2 SMNVEV (reference sequence). The CDR3 loop spans 15 amino acids. The CDR3 DNA sequence: TGTGCCAGCAGTCGGGCGGGGGCGGGTAATGAAAAACTGTTTTTT. It yields the protein CASSRAGAGNEKLFF.

The chain is built from TRBV28 and TRBJ1-5; D gene unclear. CDR3 length: 13 residues. Germline-derived CDR1 and CDR2 are MDHEN and SYDVKM. Trimming stripped 6 bases from V and 0 bases from J, with 6 bases between. The CDR3 protein is CASSQDSNQPQHF. CDR3 bases: TGTGCCAGCAGCCAGGATAGCAATCAGCCCCAGCATTTT.

The chain combines TRBV6-6 with TRBJ1-1; no reliable D call. Trimming cost V 2 bases and J 10 bases, with 8 bases left between them. CDR1 MNHNY and CDR2 SVGAGI come from the germline V gene (reference sequence). The CDR3 totals 11 residues. CDR3 sequence (DNA): TGTGCCAGCAGTTACCAGGAAGGAGCTTTCTTT. Translation gives CASSYQEGAFF.

The V call is TRBV30, the J call TRBJ1-6; 10 bases are shared with TRBD1. The CDR3 runs 15 residues. Per the germline V gene, CDR1 is GTSNPN and CDR2 is SVGIG (reference sequence). Trimming removed 6 bases from V and 9 bases from J; junction bases left unmatched: 11. Here the CDR3 reads CACSSGTGVASPLHF. The CDR3 DNA follows: TGTGCCTGCTCCTCCGGGACAGGGGTGGCTTCACCCCTCCACTTT.

The chain is built from TRBV7-9 and TRBJ2-1; D may be TRBD2 (5 bases). Germline CDR1 and CDR2: SEHNR and FQNEAQ (reference sequence). V lost 5 bases and J lost 0, with 11 bases in between. The CDR3 has 15 amino acids. The CDR3 loop is CASSQLVGSYNEQFF. The CDR3 nucleotides read TGTGCCAGCAGCCAACTAGTTGGCTCCTACAATGAGCAGTTCTTC. Filled out from reference TRBV7-9 and TRBJ2-1, the complete variable domain reads DTGVSQNPRHKITKRGQNVTFRCDPISEHNRLYWYRQTLGQGPEFLTYFQNEAQLEKSRLLSDRFSAERPKGSFSTLEIQRTEQGDSAMYLCASSQLVGSYNEQFFGPGTRLTVL.

This rearrangement joins TRBV27 to TRBJ2-7; TRBD2 agrees at 13 bases. V was pared by 5 bases and J by 3 bases, with 7 bases of the junction left unmatched. This CDR3 has 16 residues. CDR1 and CDR2 (germline): MNHEY, SMNVEV (reference sequence). The CDR3 DNA sequence: TGTGCCAGCAGTGGAAGGACTAGCGGGAGAATCTACGAGCAGTACTTC. Its protein product is CASSGRTSGRIYEQYF.

In its sample, this clone was seen a few times. The chain joins TRBV7-3 to TRBJ2-7, with D tentatively TRBD1 (5 bases). V was cut by 5 bases and J by 2 bases, with 16 bases left in between. This CDR3 comprises 15 residues. The germline gives CDR1 SGHTA, CDR2 FQGTGA. This chain's CDR3 is CASSPRAGLTYEQYF. CDR3 DNA: TGTGCCAGCAGCCCCCGCGCAGGGTTGACCTACGAGCAGTACTTC.

The chain employs TRBV7-6 and TRBJ2-1; 10 bases align to TRBD2. Germline CDR1 is SGHVS and CDR2 is FNYEAQ. This CDR3 spans 15 amino acids. The trim removed 5 bases at V and 3 bases at J, leaving 4 bases unmatched. The CDR3 region is CASSPAGGIYNEQFF. CDR3 bases: TGTGCCAGCAGCCCAGCGGGGGGGATCTACAATGAGCAGTTCTTC. The full variable domain, its missing parts supplied by reference TRBV7-6 and TRBJ2-1, is GAGVSQSPRYKVTKRGQDVALRCDPISGHVSLYWYRQALGQGPEFLTYFNYEAQQDKSGLPNDRFSAERPEGSISTLTIQRTEQRDSAMYRCASSPAGGIYNEQFFGPGTRLTVL.

This chain connects TRBV10-3 to TRBJ2-4, with 8 bases fitting TRBD2. J gave up 7 bases and V 3 bases, and 2 bases lay outside the gene matches. Germline V gene lookup returns CDR1 ENHRY and CDR2 SYGVKD. The CDR3 consists of 13 residues. CDR3 in amino acids: CAISDTSGNIQYF. In DNA, the CDR3 is TGTGCCATCAGTGATACTAGCGGTAACATTCAGTACTTC.

This chain links TRBV6-5 with TRBJ2-7; TRBD2 matches 7 bases. Germline lookup yields CDR1 MNHEY and CDR2 SVGAGI. J lost 6 bases, V lost 7 bases, and 9 bases had no gene match. The CDR3 totals 13 residues. CDR3 region: CASKRREKGEQYF. As DNA, the CDR3 is TGTGCCAGCAAGCGGCGGGAGAAAGGCGAGCAGTACTTC.

The chain combines TRBV3-1 (or the pseudogene TRBV3-2) with TRBJ1-2, with TRBD1 identical over 9 bases. The V gene's germline CDR1 is LGHDT and CDR2 YNNKEL (reference sequence). This CDR3 has 18 residues. The V gene end was trimmed by 0 bases and the J gene end by 4 bases; junction bases not matched to a gene: 12. CDR3 loop: CASSQDPPQGAGIYGYTF. For the CDR3, the DNA is TGTGCCAGCAGCCAAGATCCCCCACAGGGGGCAGGAATCTATGGCTACACCTTC.